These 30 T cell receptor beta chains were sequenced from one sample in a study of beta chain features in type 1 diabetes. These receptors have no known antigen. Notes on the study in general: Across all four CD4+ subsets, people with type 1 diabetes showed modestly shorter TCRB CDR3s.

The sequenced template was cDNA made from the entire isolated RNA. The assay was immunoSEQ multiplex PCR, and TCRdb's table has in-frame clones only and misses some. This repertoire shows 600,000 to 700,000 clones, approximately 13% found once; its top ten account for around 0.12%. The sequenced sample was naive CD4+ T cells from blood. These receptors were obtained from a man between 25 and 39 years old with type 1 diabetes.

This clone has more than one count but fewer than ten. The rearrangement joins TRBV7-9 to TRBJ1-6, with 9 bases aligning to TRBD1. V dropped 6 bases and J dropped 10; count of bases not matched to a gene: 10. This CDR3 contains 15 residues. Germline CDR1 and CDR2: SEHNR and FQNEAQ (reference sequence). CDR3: CASSTAGTGNSPLHF. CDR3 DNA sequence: TGTGCCAGCAGTACTGCCGGGACAGGGAACTCACCCCTCCACTTT. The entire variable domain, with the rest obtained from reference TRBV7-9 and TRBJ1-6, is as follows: DTGVSQNPRHKITKRGQNVTFRCDPISEHNRLYWYRQTLGQGPEFLTYFQNEAQLEKSRLLSDRFSAERPKGSFSTLEIQRTEQGDSAMYLCASSTAGTGNSPLHFGNGTRLTVT.

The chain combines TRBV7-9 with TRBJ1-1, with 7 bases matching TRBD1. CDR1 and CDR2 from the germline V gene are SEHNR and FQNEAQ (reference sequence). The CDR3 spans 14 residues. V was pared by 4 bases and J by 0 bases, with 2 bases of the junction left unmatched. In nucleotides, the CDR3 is TGTGCCAGCAGCTCGGGACAGATGAACACTGAAGCTTTCTTT. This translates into CASSSGQMNTEAFF.

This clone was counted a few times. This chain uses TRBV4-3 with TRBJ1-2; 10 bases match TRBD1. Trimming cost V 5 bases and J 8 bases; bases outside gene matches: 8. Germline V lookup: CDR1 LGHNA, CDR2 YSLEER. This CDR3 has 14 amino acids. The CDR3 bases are TGCGCCAGCAGCTTAACCGGGACAGGGGTCGGCTACACCTTC. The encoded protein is CASSLTGTGVGYTF.

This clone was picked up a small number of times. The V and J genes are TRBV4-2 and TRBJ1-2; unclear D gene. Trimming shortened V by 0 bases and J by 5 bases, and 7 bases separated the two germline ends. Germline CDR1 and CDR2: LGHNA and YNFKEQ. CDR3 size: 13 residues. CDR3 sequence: CASSQETGYGYTF. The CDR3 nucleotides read TGTGCCAGCAGCCAAGAGACGGGTTATGGCTACACCTTC.

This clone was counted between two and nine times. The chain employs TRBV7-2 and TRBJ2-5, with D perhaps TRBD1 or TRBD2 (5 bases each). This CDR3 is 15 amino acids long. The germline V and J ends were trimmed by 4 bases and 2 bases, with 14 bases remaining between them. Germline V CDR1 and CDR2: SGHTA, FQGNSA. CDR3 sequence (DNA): TGTGCCAGCAGCTCGCCACCGGGACGGCAAGAGACCCAGTACTTC. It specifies CASSSPPGRQETQYF.

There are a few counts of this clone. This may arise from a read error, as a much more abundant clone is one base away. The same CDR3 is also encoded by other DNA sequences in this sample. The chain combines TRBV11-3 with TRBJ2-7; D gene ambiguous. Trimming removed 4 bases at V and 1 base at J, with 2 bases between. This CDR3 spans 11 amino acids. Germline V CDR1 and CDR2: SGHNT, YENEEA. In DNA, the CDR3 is TGTGCCAGCAGCTCTTCCTACGAGCAGTACTTC. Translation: CASSSSYEQYF.

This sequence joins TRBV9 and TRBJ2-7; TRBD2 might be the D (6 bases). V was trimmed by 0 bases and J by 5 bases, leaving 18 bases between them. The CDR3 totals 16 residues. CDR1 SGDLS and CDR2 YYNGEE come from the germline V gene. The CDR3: CASSVAKEGRAHEQYF. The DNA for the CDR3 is TGTGCCAGCAGCGTAGCAAAGGAGGGAAGGGCCCACGAGCAGTACTTC. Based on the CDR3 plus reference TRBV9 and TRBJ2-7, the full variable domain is DSGVTQTPKHLITATGQRVTLRCSPRSGDLSVYWYQQSLDQGLQFLIQYYNGEERAKGNILERFSAQQFPDLHSELNLSSLELGDSALYFCASSVAKEGRAHEQYFGPGTRLTVT.

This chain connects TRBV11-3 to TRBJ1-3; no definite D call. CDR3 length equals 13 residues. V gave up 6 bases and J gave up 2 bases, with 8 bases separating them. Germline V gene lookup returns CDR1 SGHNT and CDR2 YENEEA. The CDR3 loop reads CASSIFAGNTIYF. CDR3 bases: TGTGCCAGCAGTATCTTCGCTGGAAACACCATATATTTT. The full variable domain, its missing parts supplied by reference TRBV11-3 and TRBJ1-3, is EAGVVQSPRYKIIEKKQPVAFWCNPISGHNTLYWYLQNLGQGPELLIRYENEEAVDDSQLPKDRFSAERLKGVDSTLKIQPAELGDSAVYLCASSIFAGNTIYFGEGSWLTVV.

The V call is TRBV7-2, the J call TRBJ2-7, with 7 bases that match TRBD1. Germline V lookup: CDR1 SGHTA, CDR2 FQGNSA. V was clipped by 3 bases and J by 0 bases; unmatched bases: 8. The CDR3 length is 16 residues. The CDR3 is CASSFNRGASSYEQYF. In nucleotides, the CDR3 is TGTGCCAGCAGCTTCAACAGGGGCGCCAGCTCCTACGAGCAGTACTTC.

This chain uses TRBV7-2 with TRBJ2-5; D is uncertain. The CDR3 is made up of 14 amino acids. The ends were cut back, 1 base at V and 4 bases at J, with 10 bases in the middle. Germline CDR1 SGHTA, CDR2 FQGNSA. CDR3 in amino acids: CASSLDGSAETQYF. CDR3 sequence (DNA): TGTGCCAGCAGCTTAGACGGCAGTGCAGAGACCCAGTACTTC.

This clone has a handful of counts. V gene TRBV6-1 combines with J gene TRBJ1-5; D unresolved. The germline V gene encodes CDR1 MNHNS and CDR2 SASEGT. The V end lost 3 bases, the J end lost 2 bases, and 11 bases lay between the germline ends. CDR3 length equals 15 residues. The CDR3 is CASSEFSRGNQPQHF. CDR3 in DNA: TGTGCCAGCAGTGAGTTCTCGAGGGGCAATCAGCCCCAGCATTTT.

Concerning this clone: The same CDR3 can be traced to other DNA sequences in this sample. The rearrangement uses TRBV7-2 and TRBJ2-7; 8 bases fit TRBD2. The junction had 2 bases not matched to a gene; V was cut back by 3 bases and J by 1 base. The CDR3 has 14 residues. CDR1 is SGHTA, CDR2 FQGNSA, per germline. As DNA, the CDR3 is TGTGCCAGCAGCTTTAGCGGGACTTCCTACGAGCAGTACTTC. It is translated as CASSFSGTSYEQYF.

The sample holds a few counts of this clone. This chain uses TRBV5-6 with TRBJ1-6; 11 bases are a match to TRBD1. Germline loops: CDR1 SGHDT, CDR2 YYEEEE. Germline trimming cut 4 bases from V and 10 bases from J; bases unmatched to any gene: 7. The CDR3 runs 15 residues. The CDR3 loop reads CASSTGQGAGSPLHF. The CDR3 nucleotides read TGTGCCAGCAGCACCGGACAGGGGGCTGGGTCACCCCTCCACTTT. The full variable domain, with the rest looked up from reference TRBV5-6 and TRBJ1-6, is DAGVTQSPTHLIKTRGQQVTLRCSPKSGHDTVSWYQQALGQGPQFIFQYYEEEERQRGNFPDRFSGHQFPNYSSELNVNALLLGDSALYLCASSTGQGAGSPLHFGNGTRLTVT.

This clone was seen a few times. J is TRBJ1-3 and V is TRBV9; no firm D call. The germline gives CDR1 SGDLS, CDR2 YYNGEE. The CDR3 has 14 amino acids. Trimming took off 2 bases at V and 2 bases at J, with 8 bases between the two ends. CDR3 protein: CASSVGVAGNTIYF. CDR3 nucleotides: TGTGCCAGCAGCGTTGGGGTGGCTGGAAACACCATATATTTT.

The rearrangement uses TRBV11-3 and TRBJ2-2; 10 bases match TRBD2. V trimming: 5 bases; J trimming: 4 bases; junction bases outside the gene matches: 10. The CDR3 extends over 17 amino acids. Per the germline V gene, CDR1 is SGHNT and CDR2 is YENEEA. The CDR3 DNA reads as TGTGCCAGCAGCCTACGGCTAGCGGGGGAGGGCACCGGGGAGCTGTTTTTT. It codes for CASSLRLAGEGTGELFF.

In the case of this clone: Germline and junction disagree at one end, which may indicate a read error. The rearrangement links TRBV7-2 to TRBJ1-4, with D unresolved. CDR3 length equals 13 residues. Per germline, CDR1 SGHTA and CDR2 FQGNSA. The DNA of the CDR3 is TGTGCCAGCCGCTTTTCTAGTGGTGAAAAACTGTTTTTT. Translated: CASRFSSGEKLFF.

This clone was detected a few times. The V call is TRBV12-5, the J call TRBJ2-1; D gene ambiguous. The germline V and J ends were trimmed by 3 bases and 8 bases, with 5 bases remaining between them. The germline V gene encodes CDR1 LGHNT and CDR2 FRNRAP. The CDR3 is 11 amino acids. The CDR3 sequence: CASGLVYEQFF. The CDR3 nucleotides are TGTGCTAGTGGTTTAGTATATGAGCAGTTCTTC.

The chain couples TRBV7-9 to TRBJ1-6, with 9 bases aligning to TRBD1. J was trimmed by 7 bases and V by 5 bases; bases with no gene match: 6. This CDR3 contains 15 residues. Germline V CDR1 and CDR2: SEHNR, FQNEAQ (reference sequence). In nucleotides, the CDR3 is TGTGCCAGCAGCGCTACCGGGACAGGGAATTCACCCCTCCACTTT. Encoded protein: CASSATGTGNSPLHF.

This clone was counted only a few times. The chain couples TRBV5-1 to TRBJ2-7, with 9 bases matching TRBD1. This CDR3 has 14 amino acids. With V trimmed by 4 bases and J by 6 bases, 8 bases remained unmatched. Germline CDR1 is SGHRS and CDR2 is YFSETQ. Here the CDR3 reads CASSMGTGIREQYF. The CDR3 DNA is TGCGCCAGCAGCATGGGGACAGGGATCCGCGAGCAGTACTTC.

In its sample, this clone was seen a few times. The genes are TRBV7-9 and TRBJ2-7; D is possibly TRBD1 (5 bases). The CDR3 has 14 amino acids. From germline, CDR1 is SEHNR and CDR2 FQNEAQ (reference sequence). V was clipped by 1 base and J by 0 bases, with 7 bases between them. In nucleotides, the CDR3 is TGTGCCAGCAGCTTAGGACAGCGCTCCTACGAGCAGTACTTC. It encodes CASSLGQRSYEQYF.

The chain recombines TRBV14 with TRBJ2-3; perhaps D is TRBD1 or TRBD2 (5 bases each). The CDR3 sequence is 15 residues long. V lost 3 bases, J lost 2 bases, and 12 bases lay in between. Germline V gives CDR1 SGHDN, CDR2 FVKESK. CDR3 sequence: CASSQGRTHTDTQYF. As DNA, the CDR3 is TGTGCCAGCAGCCAGGGACGGACACACACAGATACGCAGTATTTT.

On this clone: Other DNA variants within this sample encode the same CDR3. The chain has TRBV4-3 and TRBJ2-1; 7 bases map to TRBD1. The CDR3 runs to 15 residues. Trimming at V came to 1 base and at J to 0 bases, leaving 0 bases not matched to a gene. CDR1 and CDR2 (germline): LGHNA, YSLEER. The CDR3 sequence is CASSQGQGSYNEQFF. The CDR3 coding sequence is TGCGCCAGCAGCCAAGGACAGGGCTCCTACAATGAGCAGTTCTTC.

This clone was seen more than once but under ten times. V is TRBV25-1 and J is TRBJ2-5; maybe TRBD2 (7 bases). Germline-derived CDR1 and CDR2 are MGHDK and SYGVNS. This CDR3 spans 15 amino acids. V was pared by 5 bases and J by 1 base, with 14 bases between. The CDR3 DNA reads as TGTGCCAGCAGTCGCGGACTAGGGGGCCAAGAGACCCAGTACTTC. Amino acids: CASSRGLGGQETQYF.

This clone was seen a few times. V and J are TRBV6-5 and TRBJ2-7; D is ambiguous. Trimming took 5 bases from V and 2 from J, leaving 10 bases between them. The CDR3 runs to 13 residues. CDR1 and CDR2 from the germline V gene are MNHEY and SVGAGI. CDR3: CASSVRAAYEQYF. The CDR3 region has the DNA TGTGCCAGCAGTGTACGGGCAGCCTACGAGCAGTACTTC.

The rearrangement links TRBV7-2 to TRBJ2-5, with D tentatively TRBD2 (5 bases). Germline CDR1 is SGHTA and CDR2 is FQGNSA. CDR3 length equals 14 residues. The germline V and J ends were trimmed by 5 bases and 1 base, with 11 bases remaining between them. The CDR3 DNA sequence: TGTGCCAGCAGCCCCATCGCGGGCCAAGAGACCCAGTACTTC. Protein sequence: CASSPIAGQETQYF.

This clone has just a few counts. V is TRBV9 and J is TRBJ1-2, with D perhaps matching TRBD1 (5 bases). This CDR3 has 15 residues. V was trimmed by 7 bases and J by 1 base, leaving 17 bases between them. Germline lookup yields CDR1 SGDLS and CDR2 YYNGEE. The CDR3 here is CASAQWDVRNYGYTF. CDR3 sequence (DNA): TGTGCCAGCGCCCAATGGGACGTCCGTAACTATGGCTACACCTTC.

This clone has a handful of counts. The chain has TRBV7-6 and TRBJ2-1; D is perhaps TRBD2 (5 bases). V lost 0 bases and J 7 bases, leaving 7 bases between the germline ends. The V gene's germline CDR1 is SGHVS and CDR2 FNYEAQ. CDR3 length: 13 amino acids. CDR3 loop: CASSLAGVNEQFF. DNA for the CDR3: TGTGCCAGCAGCTTAGCCGGGGTGAATGAGCAGTTCTTC.

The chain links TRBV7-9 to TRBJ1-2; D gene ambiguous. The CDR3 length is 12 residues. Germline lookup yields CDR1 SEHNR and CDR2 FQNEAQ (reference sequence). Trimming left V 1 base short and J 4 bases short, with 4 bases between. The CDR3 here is CASSLEFYGYTF. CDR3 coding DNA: TGTGCCAGCAGCTTAGAATTCTATGGCTACACCTTC.

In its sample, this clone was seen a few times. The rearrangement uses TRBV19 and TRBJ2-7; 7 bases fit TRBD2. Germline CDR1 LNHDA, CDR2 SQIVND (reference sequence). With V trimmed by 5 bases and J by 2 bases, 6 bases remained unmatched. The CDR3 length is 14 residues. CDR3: CASSEWGGTYEQYF. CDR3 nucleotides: TGTGCCAGTAGTGAGTGGGGAGGGACCTACGAGCAGTACTTC.

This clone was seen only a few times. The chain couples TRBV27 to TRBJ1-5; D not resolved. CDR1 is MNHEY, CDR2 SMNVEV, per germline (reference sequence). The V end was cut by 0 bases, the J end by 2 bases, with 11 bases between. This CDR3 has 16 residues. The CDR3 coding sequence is TGTGCCAGCAGTTTATCGGGAGTGGAGGGCAATCAGCCCCAGCATTTT. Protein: CASSLSGVEGNQPQHF.